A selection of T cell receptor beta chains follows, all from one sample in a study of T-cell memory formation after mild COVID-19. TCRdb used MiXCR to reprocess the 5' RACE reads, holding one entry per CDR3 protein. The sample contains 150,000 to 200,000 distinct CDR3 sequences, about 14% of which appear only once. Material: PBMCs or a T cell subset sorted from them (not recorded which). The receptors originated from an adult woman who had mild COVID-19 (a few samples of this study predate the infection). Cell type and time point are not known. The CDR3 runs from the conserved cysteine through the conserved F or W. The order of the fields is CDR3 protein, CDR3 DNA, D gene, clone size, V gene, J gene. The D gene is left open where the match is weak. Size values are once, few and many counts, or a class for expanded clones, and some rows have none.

cdr3_aa: CSARPPTTYRGRNTEAFF
cdr3_nt: TGCAGTGCTAGACCGCCGACTACGTACAGGGGAAGGAACACTGAAGCTTTCTTT
d_call: TRBD1
clone_size: few
v_call: TRBV20-1
j_call: TRBJ1-1

cdr3_aa: CSARVSADDEQYF
cdr3_nt: TGCAGTGCTAGAGTTAGCGCGGACGACGAGCAGTACTTC
d_call: -
clone_size: few
v_call: TRBV20-1
j_call: TRBJ2-7

cdr3_aa: CASSSPWASGREIPYEQYF
cdr3_nt: TGTGCCAGCAGCTCCCCCTGGGCTAGCGGGAGAGAGATCCCCTACGAGCAGTACTTC
d_call: TRBD2
clone_size: few
v_call: TRBV7-9
j_call: TRBJ2-7

cdr3_aa: CSARDLRGNTEAFF
cdr3_nt: TGCAGCGCCCGGGACCTCAGAGGGAACACTGAAGCTTTCTTT
d_call: -
clone_size: -
v_call: TRBV29-1
j_call: TRBJ1-1

cdr3_aa: CASSWDRVSYEQYF
cdr3_nt: TGTGCCAGCAGTTGGGACAGGGTCTCCTACGAGCAGTACTTC
d_call: TRBD1
clone_size: many
v_call: TRBV28
j_call: TRBJ2-7

cdr3_aa: CASSVGEGMNTEAFF
cdr3_nt: TGTGCCAGCAGCGTAGGAGAGGGGATGAACACTGAAGCTTTCTTT
d_call: -
clone_size: few
v_call: TRBV9
j_call: TRBJ1-1

cdr3_aa: CASTNQGLRDLAQYF
cdr3_nt: TGTGCCAGCACAAACCAGGGGCTCCGTGATCTCGCGCAGTATTTT
d_call: -
clone_size: few
v_call: TRBV5-5
j_call: TRBJ2-3

cdr3_aa: CASSYLLAGGPGEQYF
cdr3_nt: TGTGCCAGCAGTTATCTCCTGGCGGGAGGGCCGGGCGAGCAGTACTTC
d_call: TRBD2
clone_size: few
v_call: TRBV28
j_call: TRBJ2-7

cdr3_aa: CASSSLPADRGAHEQYF
cdr3_nt: TGCGCCAGCAGCTCACTCCCAGCCGACAGGGGAGCCCACGAGCAGTACTTC
d_call: TRBD1
clone_size: -
v_call: TRBV5-1
j_call: TRBJ2-7

cdr3_aa: CSVGTSGRSEQFF
cdr3_nt: TGCAGCGTTGGGACTAGCGGGAGAAGTGAGCAGTTCTTC
d_call: TRBD2
clone_size: -
v_call: TRBV29-1
j_call: TRBJ2-1

cdr3_aa: CASRRGTEAFF
cdr3_nt: TGTGCCAGCAGGCGAGGCACTGAAGCTTTCTTT
d_call: -
clone_size: few
v_call: TRBV12-3/TRBV12-4
j_call: TRBJ1-1

cdr3_aa: CSAIRNFKPGQGTYGYTF
cdr3_nt: TGCAGTGCTATCCGCAACTTTAAGCCGGGACAGGGGACTTATGGCTACACCTTC
d_call: TRBD1
clone_size: -
v_call: TRBV20-1
j_call: TRBJ1-2

cdr3_aa: CASSQEGLRTGVNYGYTF
cdr3_nt: TGCGCCAGCAGCCAAGAGGGTCTACGGACAGGCGTTAACTATGGCTACACCTTC
d_call: TRBD1
clone_size: few
v_call: TRBV4-1
j_call: TRBJ1-2

cdr3_aa: CATSDLTSGRANTGELFF
cdr3_nt: TGTGCCACCAGTGATTTGACTAGCGGGAGGGCGAACACCGGGGAGCTGTTTTTT
d_call: TRBD2
clone_size: -
v_call: TRBV24-1
j_call: TRBJ2-2

cdr3_aa: CASSLGGLEMETQYF
cdr3_nt: TGTGCCAGCAGCTTAGGTGGACTAGAGATGGAGACCCAGTACTTC
d_call: TRBD2
clone_size: -
v_call: TRBV7-6
j_call: TRBJ2-5

cdr3_aa: CASSSNDRGRSNGYTF
cdr3_nt: TGTGCCAGCAGCTCCAACGACAGGGGGCGTTCTAATGGCTACACCTTC
d_call: TRBD1
clone_size: -
v_call: TRBV13
j_call: TRBJ1-2

cdr3_aa: CASSFDFATEREKLFF
cdr3_nt: TGTGCCAGCAGCTTCGACTTCGCGACAGAACGCGAAAAACTGTTTTTT
d_call: -
clone_size: -
v_call: TRBV7-2
j_call: TRBJ1-4

cdr3_aa: CSASRRLNTEAFF
cdr3_nt: TGCAGTGCTAGTCGACGGCTGAACACTGAAGCTTTCTTT
d_call: -
clone_size: -
v_call: TRBV20-1
j_call: TRBJ1-1

cdr3_aa: CASSLTGPGGEQYF
cdr3_nt: TGTGCCAGCAGCTTAACGGGCCCCGGAGGCGAGCAGTACTTC
d_call: -
clone_size: -
v_call: TRBV5-4
j_call: TRBJ2-7

cdr3_aa: CASSQSGSSYNEQFF
cdr3_nt: TGTGCCAGCAGTCAGAGCGGGAGCTCCTACAATGAGCAGTTCTTC
d_call: TRBD2
clone_size: few
v_call: TRBV27
j_call: TRBJ2-1

cdr3_aa: CSVDGGAIYEQYF
cdr3_nt: TGCAGCGTTGATGGGGGGGCCATCTACGAGCAGTACTTC
d_call: -
clone_size: -
v_call: TRBV29-1
j_call: TRBJ2-7

cdr3_aa: CASSSLRTAYEQYF
cdr3_nt: TGTGCCAGCAGTTCCCTTCGTACAGCCTACGAGCAGTACTTC
d_call: -
clone_size: -
v_call: TRBV6-2/TRBV6-3
j_call: TRBJ2-7

cdr3_aa: CSAPLGGGNYGYTF
cdr3_nt: TGCAGTGCGCCCCTGGGGGGGGGAAACTATGGCTACACCTTC
d_call: -
clone_size: -
v_call: TRBV20-1
j_call: TRBJ1-2

cdr3_aa: CSVLLNNEQFF
cdr3_nt: TGCAGCGTTTTGTTGAACAATGAGCAGTTCTTC
d_call: -
clone_size: few
v_call: TRBV29-1
j_call: TRBJ2-1

cdr3_aa: CASSGWTSGRIVPEQFF
cdr3_nt: TGTGCCAGCAGCGGATGGACTAGCGGGAGGATCGTGCCCGAGCAGTTCTTC
d_call: TRBD2
clone_size: -
v_call: TRBV27
j_call: TRBJ2-1

cdr3_aa: CASSRILPGQGAGEQFF
cdr3_nt: TGTGCCAGCAGCCGAATCCTACCGGGACAGGGGGCTGGTGAGCAGTTCTTC
d_call: TRBD1
clone_size: few
v_call: TRBV11-2
j_call: TRBJ2-1

cdr3_aa: CASSLVVGSSGRGDEQFF
cdr3_nt: TGTGCCAGCAGCTTAGTGGTAGGGTCTAGCGGGAGGGGCGATGAGCAGTTCTTC
d_call: TRBD2
clone_size: -
v_call: TRBV7-8
j_call: TRBJ2-1

cdr3_aa: CASSSGNRGEQFF
cdr3_nt: TGTGCCAGCAGTTCCGGGAATAGGGGTGAGCAGTTCTTC
d_call: -
clone_size: -
v_call: TRBV12-3/TRBV12-4
j_call: TRBJ2-1

cdr3_aa: CSVAGTRGETQYF
cdr3_nt: TGCAGCGTTGCGGGGACAAGAGGAGAGACCCAGTACTTC
d_call: -
clone_size: -
v_call: TRBV29-1
j_call: TRBJ2-5

cdr3_aa: CASSLTGTNSGANVLTF
cdr3_nt: TGCGCCAGCAGCTTGACAGGGACCAACTCTGGGGCCAACGTCCTGACTTTC
d_call: -
clone_size: -
v_call: TRBV5-1
j_call: TRBJ2-6

cdr3_aa: CAISENPSSYNEQFF
cdr3_nt: TGTGCCATCAGTGAGAATCCCAGCTCCTACAATGAGCAGTTCTTC
d_call: -
clone_size: -
v_call: TRBV10-3
j_call: TRBJ2-1

cdr3_aa: CASTLLAGADNEQFF
cdr3_nt: TGCGCCAGCACCTTACTAGCGGGGGCAGACAATGAGCAGTTCTTC
d_call: TRBD2
clone_size: few
v_call: TRBV5-1
j_call: TRBJ2-1

cdr3_aa: CATSRAGTGTYEQYF
cdr3_nt: TGTGCCACCAGCAGAGCCGGGACAGGGACCTACGAGCAGTACTTC
d_call: TRBD1
clone_size: -
v_call: TRBV15
j_call: TRBJ2-7

cdr3_aa: CASSLRNYEQYF
cdr3_nt: TGTGCCAGCAGCCTCCGTAACTACGAGCAGTACTTC
d_call: -
clone_size: -
v_call: TRBV7-9
j_call: TRBJ2-7